The clone carrying this TCR beta chain was counted only a few times. This specimen comes from a study of T-cell reconstitution after alpha-beta-depleted transplantation in children. Unique molecular identifiers were used to barcode this TCRbeta library. Each CDR3 protein gets one entry after TCRdb re-called the PCR reads with MiXCR. The top ten clones hold over 9% of a sample with approximately 270,000 distinct CDR3 sequences, nearly 10% of them seen once. CDR3 length: 12 amino acids. V lost 6 bases, J lost 6 bases, and 11 bases lay in between. J is TRBJ1-2 and V is TRBV12-3 or TRBV12-4; perhaps TRBD1 as D (5 bases). This receptor was identified in a human donor who donated a stem cell graft to a child with SCID. Sample: PBMCs from the stem cell graft donor, taken from the stem cell graft. The CDR3 region has the DNA TGTGCCAGCAGACGGGACCGAGATGGCTACACCTTC. Translated: CASRRDRDGYTF.